Below, 9 T cell receptor beta chains from the same sample are listed, as sequenced in a study of cytomegalovirus exposure and HLA in healthy donors. The PCR made use of 60 Vbeta and 13 Jbeta primers. TCRdb keeps only in-frame clones here, not all; method: immunoSEQ multiplex PCR. The top ten clones hold more than 0.85% of a sample with about 140,000 clones, around 79% of them seen once. The sequencing input was PBMCs. The receptor set was obtained from a man younger than 35 in good health and CMV-seronegative.

V and J are TRBV5-1 and TRBJ1-1, with D hard to call. CDR3 length: 16 residues. CDR1 is SGHRS and CDR2 is YFSETQ in the germline V gene. The V end lost 0 bases, the J end lost 3 bases, and 15 bases lay between the germline ends. This CDR3 is CASSLGLVERDTEAFF. The CDR3 DNA is TGCGCCAGCAGCTTGGGGCTGGTCGAGCGGGACACTGAAGCTTTCTTT.

The rearrangement links TRBV5-6 to TRBJ2-4; D is possibly TRBD2 (6 bases). V lost 4 bases to trimming and J lost 7 bases, with 18 bases between them. The germline gives CDR1 SGHDT, CDR2 YYEEEE. The CDR3 has 15 residues. The CDR3 is CASSTDRLTSNIQYF. CDR3 DNA sequence: TGTGCCAGCAGCACAGACAGACTAACTAGCAACATTCAGTACTTC.

This clone has more than one count but fewer than ten. This chain joins TRBV6-5 and TRBJ2-1, with D perhaps matching TRBD2 (6 bases). Trimming cost V 5 bases and J 5 bases, with 13 bases left between them. The CDR3 is 14 residues long. CDR1 is MNHEY, CDR2 SVGAGI, per germline. The CDR3 is CASSTVGSHNEQFF. CDR3 nucleotide sequence: TGTGCCAGCAGTACCGTCGGGAGTCACAATGAGCAGTTCTTC.

The chain joins TRBV4-2 to TRBJ1-2, with D possibly TRBD1 on 6 matching bases. The V gene lost 3 bases and the J gene lost 4 bases, with 15 bases spanning the gap. The CDR3 length is 15 residues. Per the germline V gene, CDR1 is LGHNA and CDR2 is YNFKEQ. Here the CDR3 reads CASSHYRESLYGYTF. Here the CDR3 DNA reads TGTGCCAGCAGCCACTACAGGGAGAGCCTCTATGGCTACACCTTC.

The rearrangement links TRBV4-3 to TRBJ1-5; D not certain. Germline lookup yields CDR1 LGHNA and CDR2 YSLEER. The CDR3 runs 14 residues. V lost 1 base to trimming and J lost 7 bases, with 11 bases between them. CDR3 amino acids: CASSQALGGQPQHF. The CDR3 DNA reads TGCGCCAGCAGCCAAGCTCTCGGAGGACAGCCCCAGCATTTT.

The CDR3 DNA follows: TGTGCCAGCAGGTTACGGGACAGCACCTACGAGCAGTACTTC. This translates into CASRLRDSTYEQYF. The rearrangement joins TRBV7-2 to TRBJ2-7, with 7 bases aligning to TRBD1. The V gene end was trimmed by 6 bases and the J gene end by 2 bases; junction bases not matched to a gene: 7. CDR3 length: 14 residues. Germline CDR1 is SGHTA and CDR2 is FQGNSA.

The chain uses TRBV19 and TRBJ1-1, with D unresolved. The CDR3 spans 16 residues. V lost 3 bases and J lost 3, with 17 bases in between. Looked up from germline, CDR1 is LNHDA and CDR2 is SQIVND (reference sequence). The CDR3 sequence is CASSILGIARYTEAFF. In nucleotides, the CDR3 is TGTGCCAGTAGTATTCTGGGTATAGCCCGTTACACTGAAGCTTTCTTT.

The chain joins TRBV6-5 to TRBJ1-3; possible D gene TRBD1, 5 bases. Trimming stripped 7 bases from V and 9 bases from J, with 13 bases between. Germline assignment: CDR1 MNHEY and CDR2 SVGAGI. CDR3 size: 12 residues. The CDR3 is CASIGRGPTIYF. The CDR3, as DNA: TGTGCCAGCATAGGAAGGGGCCCCACCATATATTTT.

This clone showed up just once. The V call is TRBV7-3, the J call TRBJ1-3, with 7 bases identical to TRBD1. V was clipped by 5 bases and J by 4 bases; unmatched bases: 11. CDR3 length: 16 residues. CDR1 is SGHTA and CDR2 is FQGTGA in the germline V gene. The CDR3 reads CASSQNPTGPGNTIYF. CDR3 nucleotide sequence: TGTGCCAGCAGCCAAAATCCGACAGGGCCCGGAAACACCATATATTTT. Drawing the rest from reference TRBV7-3 and TRBJ1-3, the complete variable domain is GAGVSQTPSNKVTEKGKYVELRCDPISGHTALYWYRQSLGQGPEFLIYFQGTGAADDSGLPNDRFFAVRPEGSVSTLKIQRTERGDSAVYLCASSQNPTGPGNTIYFGEGSWLTVV.